This T cell receptor beta chain was found in a study of blood T cell repertoires in COVID-19. Overall study: Samples of COVID-19 (acute and convalescent) were obtained from the United States, Italy and Spain.

This clone was seen a handful of times. Method: immunoSEQ multiplex PCR; TCRdb's copy keeps in-frame clones and lacks some. The sample consists of about 55,000 clones, roughly four fifths of them appearing once. Per the germline V gene, CDR1 is GTSNPN and CDR2 is SVGIG (reference sequence). Between the trimmed V and J ends, which lost 0 bases and 6 bases, there was a span of 9 bases. This CDR3 region has 14 residues. The genes are TRBV30 and TRBJ1-6; D may be TRBD1 (5 bases). The clonotype originates from a woman between 55 and 75 years old with acute or convalescent COVID-19. Sequenced input: peripheral blood. The CDR3 is CAWSVNRPNSPLHF. The CDR3 DNA reads TGTGCCTGGAGTGTAAACAGGCCTAATTCACCCCTCCACTTT. The full variable domain, completed using reference TRBV30 and TRBJ1-6, is SQTIHQWPATLVQPVGSPLSLECTVEGTSNPNLYWYRQAAGRGLQLLFYSVGIGQISSEVPQNLSASRPQDRQFILSSKKLLLSDSGFYLCAWSVNRPNSPLHFGNGTRLTVT.